The 4 T cell receptor beta chains below all came from one sample that was sequenced in a study of T cell responses to AZD1222 COVID-19 vaccine. Libraries were prepared by immunoSEQ multiplex PCR; TCRdb keeps only in-frame clonotypes and omits some of them. The sample carries 150,000 or so clones, approximately 89% recorded once. The input for sequencing was peripheral blood, taken 28 days after the second AZD1222 dose. Receptor source: an adult who received the AZD1222 COVID-19 vaccine.

This chain connects TRBV6-2 or TRBV6-3 to TRBJ2-5; 9 bases agree with TRBD2. Trimming cost V 2 bases and J 5 bases; bases outside gene matches: 9. The length of the CDR3 is 16 residues. The germline gives CDR1 MNHEY, CDR2 SVGEGT. This chain's CDR3 is CASSYVWRGGWETQYF. The CDR3 coding sequence is TGTGCCAGCAGTTACGTCTGGCGGGGGGGATGGGAGACCCAGTACTTC.

The chain uses TRBV9 and TRBJ2-3; D may be TRBD1 or TRBD2 (6 bases each). Trimming stripped 4 bases from V and 4 bases from J, with 16 bases between. Germline V gene data show CDR1 as SGDLS and CDR2 as YYNGEE. The CDR3 is made up of 15 amino acids. CDR3 loop: CASSPYEGGADTQYF. The DNA of the CDR3 is TGTGCCAGCAGCCCCTATGAGGGGGGCGCAGATACGCAGTATTTT.

The chain uses TRBV7-9 and TRBJ2-1; possible D gene TRBD2, 6 bases. Trimming removed 8 bases from V and 4 bases from J, with 15 bases in between. The CDR3 consists of 14 residues. Germline loops: CDR1 SEHNR, CDR2 FQNEAQ (reference sequence). Here the CDR3 DNA reads TGTGCCAGCCCCGGTGGCGGGACTTACAATGAGCAGTTCTTC. Its translation is CASPGGGTYNEQFF. The full variable domain, rest sourced from reference TRBV7-9 and TRBJ2-1, is DTGVSQNPRHKITKRGQNVTFRCDPISEHNRLYWYRQTLGQGPEFLTYFQNEAQLEKSRLLSDRFSAERPKGSFSTLEIQRTEQGDSAMYLCASPGGGTYNEQFFGPGTRLTVL.

The chain uses TRBV7-6 and TRBJ2-3; D not certain. Germline V lookup: CDR1 SGHVS, CDR2 FNYEAQ. Trimming stripped 2 bases from V and 0 bases from J, with 9 bases between. This CDR3 region has 15 residues. The CDR3 DNA follows: TGTGCCAGCAGCTTAATGGCGGCTAGCACAGATACGCAGTATTTT. This codes for CASSLMAASTDTQYF.